The rows below give T cell receptor beta chains drawn from one sample of a study of OX40 agonist ivuxolimab in advanced cancers. Only in-frame clones appear in the TCRdb table, and some are missing; sequencing was by immunoSEQ multiplex PCR. The sample records about 94,000 clones, roughly 95% being singletons. Material: CD4+ or CD8+ T cells sorted from blood, obtained in a trial of the OX40 agonist ivuxolimab. The receptors derive from an adult with an advanced solid tumor such as melanoma, head and neck, liver or kidney cancer. The CDR3 runs from the conserved cysteine through the conserved F or W. The D gene is left open where the match is weak. Rows give clone size only sometimes, using once, few, many, or a class for an expanded clone.

D gene: .; clone size: .; V gene: TRBV5-4; J gene: TRBJ1-1; CDR3 DNA: TGTGCCAGCAGCTTGGACAGCGTGAACACTGAAGCTTTCTTT; CDR3 protein: CASSLDSVNTEAFF
D gene: TRBD2; clone size: .; V gene: TRBV5-6; J gene: TRBJ2-7; CDR3 DNA: TGTGCCAGCTCGAGGTTCGGGAGGCCTATGCAGTACTTC; CDR3 protein: CASSRFGRPMQYF
D gene: TRBD1; clone size: .; V gene: TRBV5-6; J gene: TRBJ2-7; CDR3 DNA: TGTGCCAGCAGAGGACAGGGATGGGTCGAGCAGTACTTC; CDR3 protein: CASRGQGWVEQYF
D gene: .; clone size: .; V gene: TRBV10-3; J gene: TRBJ2-1; CDR3 DNA: TGTGCCATCAGCTTGGACGGCCAGAGGGTCGATGAGCAGTTCTTC; CDR3 protein: CAISLDGQRVDEQFF
D gene: TRBD2; clone size: .; V gene: TRBV4-1; J gene: TRBJ2-7; CDR3 DNA: TGCGCCAGCAGCCAAGATCGCGCGGGAGACCGCTACGAGCAGTACTTC; CDR3 protein: CASSQDRAGDRYEQYF
D gene: .; clone size: .; V gene: TRBV18; J gene: TRBJ2-3; CDR3 DNA: TGTGCCAGCTCACCTCAGTTCAACACAGATACGCAGTATTTT; CDR3 protein: CASSPQFNTDTQYF
D gene: .; clone size: .; V gene: TRBV28; J gene: TRBJ1-1; CDR3 DNA: TGTGCCAGCAGTTTAGGGGGGGGCAGATCTGAAGCTTTCTTT; CDR3 protein: CASSLGGGRSEAFF
D gene: .; clone size: .; V gene: TRBV9; J gene: TRBJ2-7; CDR3 DNA: TGTGCCAGCAGCGTGACAGTAGAATCGGACTACGAGCAGTACTTC; CDR3 protein: CASSVTVESDYEQYF
D gene: TRBD2; clone size: .; V gene: TRBV6-6; J gene: TRBJ2-7; CDR3 DNA: TGTGCCAGCAGTGCGGGGGGAGGGCGGGAGCAGTACTTC; CDR3 protein: CASSAGGGREQYF
D gene: .; clone size: .; V gene: TRBV18; J gene: TRBJ1-5; CDR3 DNA: TGTGCCAGCTCACCCGGCAGGGAGGGACAGCCCCAGCATTTT; CDR3 protein: CASSPGREGQPQHF
D gene: .; clone size: .; V gene: TRBV28; J gene: TRBJ1-5; CDR3 DNA: TGTGCCAGCAGTTTAGTAGTAGACCAGCCCCAGCATTTT; CDR3 protein: CASSLVVDQPQHF
D gene: .; clone size: .; V gene: TRBV28; J gene: TRBJ1-2; CDR3 DNA: TGTGCCAGCAGTTTAGGCGGGCAGTTGTTGACTAACTATGGCTACACCTTC; CDR3 protein: CASSLGGQLLTNYGYTF
D gene: TRBD1; clone size: .; V gene: TRBV27; J gene: TRBJ1-2; CDR3 DNA: TGTGCCAGCAGTTCGACAGGGGGCTCTAACTATGGCTACACCTTC; CDR3 protein: CASSSTGGSNYGYTF
D gene: TRBD1; clone size: once; V gene: TRBV5-4; J gene: TRBJ2-5; CDR3 DNA: TGTGCCAGCAGCTCCGGCGGGACAGGGCTTCGAGAGACCCAGTACTTC; CDR3 protein: CASSSGGTGLRETQYF
D gene: TRBD2; clone size: once; V gene: TRBV29-1; J gene: TRBJ2-7; CDR3 DNA: TGCAGCGTGACTAGCGGGAGTTACGAGCAGTACTTC; CDR3 protein: CSVTSGSYEQYF
D gene: .; clone size: .; V gene: TRBV2; J gene: TRBJ1-3; CDR3 DNA: TGTGCCAGCAGTGCGGGCGGCAGGGATCGTAACACCATATATTTT; CDR3 protein: CASSAGGRDRNTIYF
D gene: .; clone size: .; V gene: TRBV7-9; J gene: TRBJ2-7; CDR3 DNA: TGTGCCAGCAGCTTAGAAGGACGGCTAAACTACGAGCAGTACTTC; CDR3 protein: CASSLEGRLNYEQYF
D gene: .; clone size: .; V gene: TRBV6-5; J gene: TRBJ1-1; CDR3 DNA: TGTGCCAGCAGTTATGAAGGGGCGGGGGACACTGAAGCTTTCTTT; CDR3 protein: CASSYEGAGDTEAFF
D gene: .; clone size: .; V gene: TRBV7-8; J gene: TRBJ2-2; CDR3 DNA: TGTGCCAGCAGCTTATATAGGGAATCCGGGGAGCTGTTTTTT; CDR3 protein: CASSLYRESGELFF
D gene: .; clone size: .; V gene: TRBV7-8; J gene: TRBJ1-4; CDR3 DNA: TGTGCCAGCAGCTTAGAGCGGACAGCTAATGAAAAACTGTTTTTT; CDR3 protein: CASSLERTANEKLFF
D gene: .; clone size: .; V gene: TRBV19; J gene: TRBJ1-1; CDR3 DNA: TGTGCCAGTAGTATGCTGGGTACGCTGGCTTTCTTT; CDR3 protein: CASSMLGTLAFF
D gene: .; clone size: .; V gene: TRBV15; J gene: TRBJ2-1; CDR3 DNA: TGTGCCACCAGCAGAGATCCCGGGCTAGCTCACAATGAGCAGTTCTTC; CDR3 protein: CATSRDPGLAHNEQFF
D gene: .; clone size: .; V gene: TRBV21-1; J gene: TRBJ1-6; CDR3 DNA: TGTGCCAGCAGGGTGCTACACATACATCATAATTCACCCCTCCACTTT; CDR3 protein: CASRVLHIHHNSPLHF
D gene: .; clone size: few; V gene: TRBV2; J gene: TRBJ2-2; CDR3 DNA: TGTGCCAGCAGTGAAGAGTTTGGCGGAGGGCCGGGCACCGGGGAGCTGTTTTTT; CDR3 protein: CASSEEFGGGPGTGELFF
D gene: .; clone size: few; V gene: TRBV12-5; J gene: TRBJ1-1; CDR3 DNA: TGTGCTAGTGGTCCCGAGGGGGTTGAAGCTTTCTTT; CDR3 protein: CASGPEGVEAFF
D gene: .; clone size: .; V gene: TRBV2; J gene: TRBJ2-3; CDR3 DNA: TGTGCCAGCAGGGGTATGTCCGATCAGACAGATACGCAGTATTTT; CDR3 protein: CASRGMSDQTDTQYF
D gene: .; clone size: .; V gene: TRBV7-9; J gene: TRBJ2-3; CDR3 DNA: TGTGCCAGCAGCATCTACCGCAGGACCCTAAGCACAGATACGCAGTATTTT; CDR3 protein: CASSIYRRTLSTDTQYF
D gene: .; clone size: .; V gene: TRBV5-1; J gene: TRBJ2-5; CDR3 DNA: TGCGCCAGCAGCCTCCAAGAGACCCAGTACTTC; CDR3 protein: CASSLQETQYF
D gene: TRBD1; clone size: .; V gene: TRBV5-1; J gene: TRBJ1-1; CDR3 DNA: TGCGCCAGCAGCTTAGTGTCCGGACAGGGTGTAGGTTATGTGGCTGAAGCTTTCTTT; CDR3 protein: CASSLVSGQGVGYVAEAFF
D gene: TRBD1; clone size: .; V gene: TRBV7-2; J gene: TRBJ2-4; CDR3 DNA: TGTGCCAGCACGACAGGGTCAAAAAACATTCAGTACTTC; CDR3 protein: CASTTGSKNIQYF
D gene: .; clone size: .; V gene: TRBV11-3; J gene: TRBJ1-1; CDR3 DNA: TGTGCCAGCAGCTTAGGCCAGGGACTGAACACTGAAGCTTTCTTT; CDR3 protein: CASSLGQGLNTEAFF
D gene: .; clone size: .; V gene: TRBV28; J gene: TRBJ2-1; CDR3 DNA: TGTGCCAGCAGTTTAGGGGGAAGGGGAGTGGAGCAGTTCTTC; CDR3 protein: CASSLGGRGVEQFF
D gene: .; clone size: .; V gene: TRBV6-5; J gene: TRBJ2-5; CDR3 DNA: TGTGCCAGCAGTCCTCGGACAGGGCGGGGGGAGACCCAGTACTTC; CDR3 protein: CASSPRTGRGETQYF
D gene: .; clone size: .; V gene: TRBV15; J gene: TRBJ2-1; CDR3 DNA: TGTGCCACCAGCAGAGAGGCCCCCGGGTATGAGCAGTTCTTC; CDR3 protein: CATSREAPGYEQFF
D gene: .; clone size: .; V gene: TRBV27; J gene: TRBJ1-1; CDR3 DNA: TGTGCCAGCAGTTTGAGGGCTGGCACTGAAGCTTTCTTT; CDR3 protein: CASSLRAGTEAFF
D gene: TRBD1; clone size: .; V gene: TRBV15; J gene: TRBJ1-1; CDR3 DNA: TGTGCCACCAGCAGAGACCGACTAGGGACAGGGAGGAACACTGAAGCTTTCTTT; CDR3 protein: CATSRDRLGTGRNTEAFF
D gene: TRBD1; clone size: once; V gene: TRBV19; J gene: TRBJ1-5; CDR3 DNA: TGTGCCAGTAGTAGACAGGGAGCGCAGCCCCAGCATTTT; CDR3 protein: CASSRQGAQPQHF
D gene: .; clone size: .; V gene: TRBV28; J gene: TRBJ2-1; CDR3 DNA: TGTGCCAGCGGAGGGCAGAGGAATGAGCAGTTCTTC; CDR3 protein: CASGGQRNEQFF
D gene: .; clone size: .; V gene: TRBV7-2; J gene: TRBJ2-1; CDR3 DNA: TGTGCCAGCTACCGACGACTTCCGCAGTTCTTC; CDR3 protein: CASYRRLPQFF
D gene: .; clone size: few; V gene: TRBV5-1; J gene: TRBJ2-2; CDR3 DNA: TGCGCCAGCAGTCGAGAAGGCGGGGGCAAGGGTACCGGGGAGCTGTTTTTT; CDR3 protein: CASSREGGGKGTGELFF
D gene: .; clone size: once; V gene: TRBV29-1; J gene: TRBJ2-3; CDR3 DNA: TGCAGCGCCCGAAGGGGGGGCTGGGGGGACACAGATACGCAGTATTTT; CDR3 protein: CSARRGGWGDTDTQYF
D gene: TRBD1; clone size: .; V gene: TRBV7-9; J gene: TRBJ2-5; CDR3 DNA: TGTGCCAGCAGCTCCGGTAGGACAGGTGGGGAGACCCAGTACTTC; CDR3 protein: CASSSGRTGGETQYF